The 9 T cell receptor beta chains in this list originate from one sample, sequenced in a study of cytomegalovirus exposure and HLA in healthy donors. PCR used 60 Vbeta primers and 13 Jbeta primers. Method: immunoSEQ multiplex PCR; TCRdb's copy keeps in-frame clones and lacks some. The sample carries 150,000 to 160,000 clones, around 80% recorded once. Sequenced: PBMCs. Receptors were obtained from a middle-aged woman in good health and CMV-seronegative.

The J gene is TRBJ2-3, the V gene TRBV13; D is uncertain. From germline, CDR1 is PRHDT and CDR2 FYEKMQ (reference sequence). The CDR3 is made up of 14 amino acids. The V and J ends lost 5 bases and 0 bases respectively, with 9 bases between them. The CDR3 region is CASSQRGSTDTQYF. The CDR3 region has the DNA TGTGCCAGCAGCCAGCGCGGCAGCACAGATACGCAGTATTTT.

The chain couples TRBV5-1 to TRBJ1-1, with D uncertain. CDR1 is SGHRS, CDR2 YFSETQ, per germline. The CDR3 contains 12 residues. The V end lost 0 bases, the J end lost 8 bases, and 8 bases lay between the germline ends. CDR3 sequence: CASSLVGPEAFF. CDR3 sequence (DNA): TGCGCCAGCAGCTTGGTTGGGCCGGAAGCTTTCTTT.

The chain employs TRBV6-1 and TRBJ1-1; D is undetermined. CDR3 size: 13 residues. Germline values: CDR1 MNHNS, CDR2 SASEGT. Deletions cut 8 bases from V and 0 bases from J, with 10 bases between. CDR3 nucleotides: TGTGCCAGCGCGGGAAGGGTGAACACTGAAGCTTTCTTT. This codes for CASAGRVNTEAFF.

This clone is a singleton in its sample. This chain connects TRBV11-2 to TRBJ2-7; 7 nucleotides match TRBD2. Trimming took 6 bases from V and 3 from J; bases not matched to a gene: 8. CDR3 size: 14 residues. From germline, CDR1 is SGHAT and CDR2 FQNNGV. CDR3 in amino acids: CASSPWGRDYEQYF. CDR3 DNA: TGTGCCAGCAGTCCCTGGGGGAGGGACTACGAGCAGTACTTC.

Here the CDR3 reads CASSSGTGGVVYGYTF. For the CDR3, the DNA is TGTGCCAGCAGTTCGGGGACAGGGGGCGTAGTCTATGGCTACACCTTC. The chain has TRBV28 and TRBJ1-2; 12 nucleotides line up with TRBD1. CDR1 and CDR2 (germline): MDHEN, SYDVKM. The CDR3 covers 16 residues. V dropped 4 bases and J dropped 4; count of bases not matched to a gene: 7.

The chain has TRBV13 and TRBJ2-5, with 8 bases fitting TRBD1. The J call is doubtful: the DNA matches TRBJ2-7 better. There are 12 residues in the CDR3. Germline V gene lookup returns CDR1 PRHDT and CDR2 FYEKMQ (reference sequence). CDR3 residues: CASSSTGDEQYF. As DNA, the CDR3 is TGTGCCAGCAGCTCGACAGGGGACGAGCAGTACTTC.

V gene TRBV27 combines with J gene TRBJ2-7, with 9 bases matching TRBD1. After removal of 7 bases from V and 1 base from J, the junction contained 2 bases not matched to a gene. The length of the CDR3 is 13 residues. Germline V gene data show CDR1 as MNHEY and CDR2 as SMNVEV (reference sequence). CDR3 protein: CASTGTGSYEQYF. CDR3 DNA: TGTGCCAGCACCGGGACAGGGTCCTACGAGCAGTACTTC.

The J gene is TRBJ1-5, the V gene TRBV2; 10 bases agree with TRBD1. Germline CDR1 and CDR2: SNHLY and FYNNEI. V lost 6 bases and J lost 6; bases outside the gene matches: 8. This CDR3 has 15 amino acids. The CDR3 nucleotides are TGTGCCAGCAGCCCGACAGGGGGCGAGGGTCAGCCCCAGCATTTT. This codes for CASSPTGGEGQPQHF.

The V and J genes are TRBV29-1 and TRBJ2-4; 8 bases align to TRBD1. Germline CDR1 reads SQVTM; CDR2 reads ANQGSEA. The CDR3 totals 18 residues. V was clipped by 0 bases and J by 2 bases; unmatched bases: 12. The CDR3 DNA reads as TGCAGCGTTGAAGATGAGGGCGGCAGGGGGCGAACCAAAAACATTCAGTACTTC. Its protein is CSVEDEGGRGRTKNIQYF.